Included here is one T cell receptor (beta chain) sequence, with context. Its antigen remains unidentified. The read halts 3 residues ahead of the CDR3 end, with the missing end drawn from the germline J gene. The CDR3, cysteine through phenylalanine, is 13 amino acids long. The DNA has 30 bases, all within the CDR3, and is read from base 1. CDR1 DFQATT and CDR2 SNEGSKA were looked up in the germline V gene (reference sequence). V and J lose 6 bases and 3 bases, and a span of 14 bases separates them. This entry belongs to a study of T cells in women clearing cervical HPV infection (dated by TCRdb to about 2018). Study-wide context: The cases were some 27 women with histologically confirmed HPV16-related CIN3 or worse, and 2 of these cases were invasive cancers. For cases, the median interval between lesion detection and blood sampling was about 140 days, with an interquartile range of roughly 90 to 200 days. Cases and controls were matched on year of sample collection and on age within five years. Nested within Costa Rica's Guanacaste HPV Natural History Study, an exploratory proof-of-principle case-control study compared TCR repertoires across cervical HPV16 outcomes. Cases had a median age of approximately 35 years compared with more than 37 for controls, and baseline characteristics showed no significant differences between the groups. In the parent cohort, some 10,000 women aged 18 or older were enrolled in Guanacaste, Costa Rica, during 1993 to 1994 and were followed for seven years. Controls were 25 or so women whose single incident HPV16 infection cleared within 12 months without precancer or cancer developing. Five blinded duplicates per group were added as quality controls, giving around 60 samples: 50 or so participants and 10 replicates. Blood from cases was collected at the visit where the lesion was first found, while blood from controls was collected once the infection could no longer be detected. Since HLA typing was available for only a few women, HLA type could not be ruled out as a confounder.

Every participant had a single incident cervical HPV16 infection, and prevalent HPV16 infections were excluded. Cervical HPV DNA was detected by MY09/MY11 PCR and genotyped by dot-blot hybridization. Fifteen mL of heparinized blood were centrifuged, and the buffy coat was aliquoted, frozen at -30°C, then stored at -80°C. QIAGEN kits were used to extract genomic DNA from buffy coat specimens. TCR beta CDR3 regions were amplified by multiplex PCR using the immunoSEQ assay from an average of roughly 1,100 ng genomic DNA per sample. The assay corrected primer bias using a complete synthetic TCR repertoire to establish an amplification baseline. The amplicons were sequenced using the Illumina platform. As for how the authors treated the data: Sequence errors were corrected by clustering with frequency ratios and a modified nearest-neighbor algorithm, and the sequences were then analyzed in the immunoSEQ Analyzer using IMGT gene definitions. At each rarefaction depth, TCR richness and evenness were averaged across 20 rarefaction repeats, and any sample with fewer sequences than the depth was left out. Relative abundances of V, D and J genes were compared between groups using Wilcoxon rank sum tests, with FDR correction applied. For the blinded duplicates, the intraclass correlation was approximately 96% for TCR richness and averaged approximately 76% across roughly 69 gene segments. In TCRdb, the immuneACCESS table is reduced to in-frame sequences with V and J assigned. These tables do not hold every clone; where another copy was compared, an unresolved V gene accounts for under half, and the others remain unexplained. D and trimming were read from the DNA, whereas the V and J calls and clone size are those reported in that table. This sample's records show roughly 31,000 clones. The top ten hold approximately 6.8% of the sample.

Summary of the overall study and its limitations: Significantly higher TCR repertoire richness was observed in CIN3+ cases than in controls across sequencing depths, whereas no difference in evenness was found. Because the number of T cells per sample was unknown, the richness differences could reflect varying T-cell content rather than repertoire biology. Whether associations preceded infection or resulted from infection could not be shown with the cross-sectional design, and effector/memory subsets and HPV-specific T cells were not isolated. Cases were distinguished from controls with an estimated AUC of about 0.8 by random forest classifiers combining richness and V gene abundances. Lower TRBV6-7 relative abundance was observed in cases than in controls (approximately 0.1% versus 0.17%; Bonferroni P = 0.0008).

The sequenced sample was blood buffy coat. This clonotype originated in a woman between 18 and 69 years old with a cervical HPV16 infection that either progressed to CIN3+ or cleared (not recorded which). The rearranged segments are TRBV20-1 and TRBJ2-5, and TRBD1 may be the D gene, going by 7 matching bases. Partial CDR3 DNA: TGCAGTGCCGAAGACAGGGAGGAAGAGACC. The resulting protein is CSAEDREEET. The whole CDR3 region reads CSAEDREEETQYF.